This is a list of T cell receptor beta chains from one sample in a study of PD-L1 blockade in urothelial cancer. Produced via immunoSEQ multiplex PCR; TCRdb's table is partial and in-frame only. The table lists approximately 100,000 clones, 70% to 90% of them singletons. This specimen consisted of PBMCs, obtained around atezolizumab (anti-PD-L1) treatment. The receptors were gathered from a man aged 50 to 60 with urothelial cancer. The CDR3 runs from the conserved cysteine through the conserved F or W. The D gene is left open where the match is weak. Rows give clone size only sometimes, using once, few, many, or a class for an expanded clone.

abundance: few; j_gene: TRBJ2-2; v_gene: TRBV19; d_gene: TRBD2; CDR3nt: TGTGCCAGTAACCCCCTATCGGGAGGGAACACCGGGGAGCTGTTTTTT; CDR3aa: CASNPLSGGNTGELFF
abundance: once; j_gene: TRBJ2-7; v_gene: TRBV2; d_gene: NA; CDR3nt: TGTGCCAGCATTGGGGCCCTCCCCCACGAGCAGTACTTC; CDR3aa: CASIGALPHEQYF
abundance: NA; j_gene: TRBJ2-3; v_gene: TRBV30; d_gene: NA; CDR3nt: TGTGCCTGGAGTGTATCCGCAGGGCGTCCAGATACGCAGTATTTT; CDR3aa: CAWSVSAGRPDTQYF
abundance: NA; j_gene: TRBJ2-1; v_gene: TRBV9; d_gene: NA; CDR3nt: TGTGCCAGCAGCGTAGTCCTGAATGAGCAGTTCTTC; CDR3aa: CASSVVLNEQFF
abundance: NA; j_gene: TRBJ2-3; v_gene: TRBV6-4; d_gene: TRBD2; CDR3nt: TGTGCCAGCAGTGTGGGACTAGCGGGCACAGATACGCAGTATTTT; CDR3aa: CASSVGLAGTDTQYF
abundance: NA; j_gene: TRBJ1-1; v_gene: TRBV9; d_gene: NA; CDR3nt: TGTGCCAGCAGCGGACCAACAGGGCAGACTGAAGCTTTCTTT; CDR3aa: CASSGPTGQTEAFF
abundance: NA; j_gene: TRBJ2-5; v_gene: TRBV5-8; d_gene: NA; CDR3nt: TGTGCCAGCAGCCGAAGCGCAGACCGGTTCCAAGAGACCCAGTACTTC; CDR3aa: CASSRSADRFQETQYF
abundance: NA; j_gene: TRBJ2-1; v_gene: TRBV7-9; d_gene: NA; CDR3nt: TGTGCCAGCAGCTTAGCGCTCCAGGGCTCCTACAATGAGCAGTTCTTC; CDR3aa: CASSLALQGSYNEQFF
abundance: NA; j_gene: TRBJ1-2; v_gene: TRBV7-2; d_gene: NA; CDR3nt: TGTGCCAGCAGCTCCTCACTGAACTATGGCTACACCTTC; CDR3aa: CASSSSLNYGYTF
abundance: NA; j_gene: TRBJ2-1; v_gene: TRBV7-9; d_gene: TRBD2; CDR3nt: TGTGCCAGCAGCGCCACTAGCGGGGGAAATGAGCAGTTCTTC; CDR3aa: CASSATSGGNEQFF
abundance: NA; j_gene: TRBJ2-7; v_gene: TRBV5-1; d_gene: NA; CDR3nt: TGCGCCAGCAGCTTCGCACGGGGGGACACATCCTACGAGCAGTACTTC; CDR3aa: CASSFARGDTSYEQYF
abundance: NA; j_gene: TRBJ2-3; v_gene: TRBV10-3; d_gene: TRBD1; CDR3nt: TGTGCCATCGGACAGGGAGGCGGTGGTTCTACGCAGTATTTT; CDR3aa: CAIGQGGGGSTQYF
abundance: once; j_gene: TRBJ1-2; v_gene: TRBV5-5; d_gene: NA; CDR3nt: TGTGCCAGCAGCCGCTCTTGGGCTGTCTATGGCTACACCTTC; CDR3aa: CASSRSWAVYGYTF
abundance: NA; j_gene: TRBJ2-1; v_gene: TRBV6-1; d_gene: NA; CDR3nt: TGTGCCAGCAGTGATCCCCTAGCTGGCTCCTACAATGAGCAGTTCTTC; CDR3aa: CASSDPLAGSYNEQFF
abundance: NA; j_gene: TRBJ2-1; v_gene: TRBV5-1; d_gene: TRBD2; CDR3nt: TGCGCCAGCGCTATAATGGGACTAGCGGCCTACAATGAGCAGTTCTTC; CDR3aa: CASAIMGLAAYNEQFF
abundance: NA; j_gene: TRBJ1-5; v_gene: TRBV9; d_gene: TRBD1; CDR3nt: TGTGCCAGCAGCCCTCCCGACAGGGGAGGGCAGCCCCAGCATTTT; CDR3aa: CASSPPDRGGQPQHF
abundance: NA; j_gene: TRBJ2-4; v_gene: TRBV9; d_gene: NA; CDR3nt: TGTGCCAGCAGCCCCGGAGGGAGAAACATTCAGTACTTC; CDR3aa: CASSPGGRNIQYF
abundance: NA; j_gene: TRBJ1-2; v_gene: TRBV30; d_gene: NA; CDR3nt: TGTGCCTGGAGATCCTGGGGAGAGGGGGTCTATGGCTACACCTTC; CDR3aa: CAWRSWGEGVYGYTF
abundance: NA; j_gene: TRBJ2-7; v_gene: TRBV7-8; d_gene: TRBD2; CDR3nt: TGTGCCAGCAGTCAGGTGGGGGGGTGGGAGCAGTACTTC; CDR3aa: CASSQVGGWEQYF
abundance: NA; j_gene: TRBJ1-2; v_gene: TRBV28; d_gene: TRBD1; CDR3nt: TGTGCCAGCAGTTCTGTCACAGGGGGCCGTGGCTACACCTTC; CDR3aa: CASSSVTGGRGYTF
abundance: NA; j_gene: TRBJ2-2; v_gene: TRBV18; d_gene: NA; CDR3nt: TGTGCCAGCTCACCGCGGACATCGAACACCGGGGAGCTGTTTTTT; CDR3aa: CASSPRTSNTGELFF
abundance: NA; j_gene: TRBJ2-1; v_gene: TRBV7-9; d_gene: TRBD2; CDR3nt: TGTGCCAGCAACGACCCCGGACTAGTGGGAGAGCAGTTCTTC; CDR3aa: CASNDPGLVGEQFF
abundance: NA; j_gene: TRBJ2-7; v_gene: TRBV6-5; d_gene: TRBD2; CDR3nt: TGTGCCAGCAGTTATGGGGGACTAGCGGGAGTGCGCGAGCAGTACTTC; CDR3aa: CASSYGGLAGVREQYF
abundance: few; j_gene: TRBJ2-4; v_gene: TRBV2; d_gene: TRBD2; CDR3nt: TGTGCCAGCGGACGAAAAGCGGGATCGGCGAACAAAAACATTCAGTACTTC; CDR3aa: CASGRKAGSANKNIQYF
abundance: NA; j_gene: TRBJ2-7; v_gene: TRBV30; d_gene: TRBD2; CDR3nt: TGTGCTAGCGGGAAGAGCTCCTACGAGCAGTACTTC; CDR3aa: CASGKSSYEQYF
abundance: once; j_gene: TRBJ1-1; v_gene: TRBV18; d_gene: TRBD1; CDR3nt: TGTGCCAGCTCACCGCGACAGGGGTCCTATGCGGGCACTGAAGCTTTCTTT; CDR3aa: CASSPRQGSYAGTEAFF
abundance: NA; j_gene: TRBJ2-7; v_gene: TRBV7-2; d_gene: TRBD1; CDR3nt: TGTGCCAGCAGCCCAGACAGGGGAGTCTCCTACGAGCAGTACTTC; CDR3aa: CASSPDRGVSYEQYF
abundance: NA; j_gene: TRBJ1-5; v_gene: TRBV5-6; d_gene: NA; CDR3nt: TGTGCCAGCAGCTTTGGGACTGGCAATCAGCCCCAGCATTTT; CDR3aa: CASSFGTGNQPQHF
abundance: NA; j_gene: TRBJ2-5; v_gene: TRBV4-1; d_gene: TRBD2; CDR3nt: TGCGCCAGCAGCCAAGTTGCCGGGAGGGCCGTCGAGACCCAGTACTTC; CDR3aa: CASSQVAGRAVETQYF
abundance: NA; j_gene: TRBJ1-5; v_gene: TRBV4-1; d_gene: TRBD1; CDR3nt: TGCGCCAGCAGCCAAGGGTTAGCCCGGGACAGGGGACGACAGCCCCAGCATTTT; CDR3aa: CASSQGLARDRGRQPQHF
abundance: NA; j_gene: TRBJ2-7; v_gene: TRBV28; d_gene: TRBD2; CDR3nt: TGTGCCAGCAGGGATGCTAGCGGGAGATTCTACGAGCAGTACTTC; CDR3aa: CASRDASGRFYEQYF
abundance: NA; j_gene: TRBJ2-7; v_gene: TRBV4-1; d_gene: TRBD2; CDR3nt: TGCGCCAGCAGCCAAGGTTGGGGAGGGTCCCCCTACGAGCAGTACTTC; CDR3aa: CASSQGWGGSPYEQYF
abundance: NA; j_gene: TRBJ1-2; v_gene: TRBV19; d_gene: NA; CDR3nt: TGTGCCAGTAGAGCCATAGGGGGTAAGAACTATGGCTACACCTTC; CDR3aa: CASRAIGGKNYGYTF
abundance: NA; j_gene: TRBJ1-1; v_gene: TRBV30; d_gene: TRBD1; CDR3nt: TGTGCCTGCAACCGGACAGGATTGAACACTGAAGCTTTCTTT; CDR3aa: CACNRTGLNTEAFF
abundance: NA; j_gene: TRBJ2-1; v_gene: TRBV7-2; d_gene: TRBD2; CDR3nt: TGTGCCAGCAGCCGCGGGGCGATAGCGGGGGCGGAGCAGTTCTTC; CDR3aa: CASSRGAIAGAEQFF
abundance: once; j_gene: TRBJ1-2; v_gene: TRBV29-1; d_gene: NA; CDR3nt: TGCAGCGTTGGCCCGACAGGCCTTAGAGACTATGGCTACACCTTC; CDR3aa: CSVGPTGLRDYGYTF
abundance: NA; j_gene: TRBJ2-5; v_gene: TRBV6-6; d_gene: TRBD2; CDR3nt: TGTGCCGGGAGCCCGGGGCTAGCGGGAGCTGGGGCCCAGTACTTC; CDR3aa: CAGSPGLAGAGAQYF
abundance: NA; j_gene: TRBJ1-2; v_gene: TRBV28; d_gene: TRBD1; CDR3nt: TGTGCCAGCAGGGGGACGGGACAGTTCTATGGCTACACCTTC; CDR3aa: CASRGTGQFYGYTF
abundance: NA; j_gene: TRBJ1-2; v_gene: TRBV11-2; d_gene: NA; CDR3nt: TGTGCCAGCAGCGATTACCTCGAGCCGCGTTATGGCTACACCTTC; CDR3aa: CASSDYLEPRYGYTF
abundance: NA; j_gene: TRBJ2-5; v_gene: TRBV9; d_gene: NA; CDR3nt: TGTGCCAGCAGCGTATCCGGGACAAGCAAAGAGACCCAGTACTTC; CDR3aa: CASSVSGTSKETQYF
abundance: NA; j_gene: TRBJ2-3; v_gene: TRBV11-2; d_gene: TRBD2; CDR3nt: TGTGCCAGCAGCTTTGCCAGCGGGAGGCTAGATACGCAGTATTTT; CDR3aa: CASSFASGRLDTQYF
abundance: NA; j_gene: TRBJ2-3; v_gene: TRBV23-1; d_gene: NA; CDR3nt: TGCGCCGCCAGGGCGGCCGCCGATACGCAGTATTTT; CDR3aa: CAARAAADTQYF
abundance: NA; j_gene: TRBJ2-1; v_gene: TRBV7-3; d_gene: NA; CDR3nt: TGTGCCAGCAGCTTAAGGCGGATGGACCCCCAGGGGAGTAATGAGCAGTTCTTC; CDR3aa: CASSLRRMDPQGSNEQFF
abundance: NA; j_gene: TRBJ1-1; v_gene: TRBV1; d_gene: NA; CDR3nt: TGCACCAGCAGCCGGCCCCCCGGGACAGGGGGCCAAGCTTTCTTT; CDR3aa: CTSSRPPGTGGQAFF
abundance: NA; j_gene: TRBJ2-7; v_gene: TRBV7-6; d_gene: TRBD2; CDR3nt: TGTGCCAGCAGCTTAGGACTAGCGGGAGACGAGCAGTACTTC; CDR3aa: CASSLGLAGDEQYF
abundance: few; j_gene: TRBJ1-6; v_gene: TRBV6-5; d_gene: NA; CDR3nt: TGTGCCAGCACCAATGGAGGGTCACCCCTCCACTTT; CDR3aa: CASTNGGSPLHF
abundance: NA; j_gene: TRBJ1-6; v_gene: TRBV19; d_gene: NA; CDR3nt: TGTGCCAGTAGTGGAACAGAGTATAATTCACCCCTCCACTTT; CDR3aa: CASSGTEYNSPLHF
abundance: many; j_gene: TRBJ2-2; v_gene: TRBV13; d_gene: TRBD1; CDR3nt: TGTGCCAGCAGACGACAGGGGGTAAAGGACACCGGGGAGCTGTTTTTT; CDR3aa: CASRRQGVKDTGELFF
abundance: NA; j_gene: TRBJ2-5; v_gene: TRBV28; d_gene: NA; CDR3nt: TGTGCCAGCAGTGGGGGGACTCTTCGTGGGACCCAGTACTTC; CDR3aa: CASSGGTLRGTQYF
abundance: NA; j_gene: TRBJ2-7; v_gene: TRBV2; d_gene: NA; CDR3nt: TGTGCCAGCAGTGAGGACAGTGTATCCCCCGAGCAGTACTTC; CDR3aa: CASSEDSVSPEQYF
abundance: once; j_gene: TRBJ1-3; v_gene: TRBV25-1; d_gene: NA; CDR3nt: TGTGCCAGCAGTGATCGGGCAGGGAGGGCTGGAAACACCATATATTTT; CDR3aa: CASSDRAGRAGNTIYF
abundance: few; j_gene: TRBJ2-7; v_gene: TRBV30; d_gene: TRBD2; CDR3nt: TGTGCCTGGAGAGGACTAGCGGGGGGCGTCGGAGTTGGTGAGCAGTACTTC; CDR3aa: CAWRGLAGGVGVGEQYF
abundance: few; j_gene: TRBJ2-3; v_gene: TRBV7-9; d_gene: TRBD1; CDR3nt: TGTGCCAGCAGCCAACAGGACAGGGTGCCAGATACGCAGTATTTT; CDR3aa: CASSQQDRVPDTQYF
abundance: NA; j_gene: TRBJ2-2; v_gene: TRBV19; d_gene: TRBD2; CDR3nt: TGTGCCAGTAGCCGCGGACTAGCGGGAGTATACACCGGGGAGCTGTTTTTT; CDR3aa: CASSRGLAGVYTGELFF
abundance: NA; j_gene: TRBJ2-7; v_gene: TRBV28; d_gene: NA; CDR3nt: TGTGCCAGCAGTTTACAAGGGGCTGGGTACGAGCAGTACTTC; CDR3aa: CASSLQGAGYEQYF
abundance: NA; j_gene: TRBJ2-3; v_gene: TRBV7-2; d_gene: NA; CDR3nt: TGTGCCAGCAGCCTCAGCGGAACTAGCACAGATACGCAGTATTTT; CDR3aa: CASSLSGTSTDTQYF
abundance: NA; j_gene: TRBJ2-3; v_gene: TRBV28; d_gene: NA; CDR3nt: TGTGCCAGCAGTTCCCGGGGACTTACTAGCACAGATACGCAGTATTTT; CDR3aa: CASSSRGLTSTDTQYF
abundance: NA; j_gene: TRBJ2-1; v_gene: TRBV14; d_gene: NA; CDR3nt: TGTGCCAGCAGCCAAGGCCTAGCAGCGGTCAATGAGCAGTTCTTC; CDR3aa: CASSQGLAAVNEQFF